This TCR beta chain is from a study of shared clonotypes between healthy human individuals. Some clones are missing from TCRdb's copy, which holds only in-frame ones; the method was immunoSEQ multiplex PCR. The sample holds approximately 840,000 clones; approximately 96% are singletons and the top ten take around 0.25%. The CDR3 length is 13 residues. V gave up 5 bases and J gave up 4 bases, with 10 bases separating them. CDR1 is MNHEY and CDR2 is SMNVEV in the germline V gene (reference sequence). Naive CD8 cells comprised CD45RO-negative, CCR7-positively selected cells, excluding terminally differentiated effector memory CD45RA+ cells.

The TCR was taken from a man aged 25 to 40 in good health. The sample consisted of naive CD8+ T cells sorted from blood. This rearrangement joins TRBV27 to TRBJ2-3, with D unclear. The CDR3 protein is CASSHGLADTQYF. The CDR3 coding sequence is TGTGCCAGCAGTCATGGGTTGGCAGATACGCAGTATTTT.